These 23 T cell receptor beta chains share one sample of origin, sequenced in a study of blood T cell repertoires in COVID-19. Sequenced by immunoSEQ multiplex PCR; TCRdb stores in-frame clones only, minus some. The sample consists of a few hundred thousand clones, approximately 83% of them appearing once. The sequenced sample was PBMCs or T cells enriched from blood (not recorded which). These receptors were obtained from a woman aged 25-40 years who had recovered from COVID-19.

J is TRBJ1-1 and V is TRBV19; weak D call: TRBD1 (5 bases). V was cut by 7 bases and J by 0 bases, with 9 bases left in between. The CDR3 is 13 residues long. Per the germline V gene, CDR1 is LNHDA and CDR2 is SQIVND (reference sequence). The CDR3 sequence is CASTRTMNTEAFF. CDR3 nucleotides: TGTGCCAGTACCCGGACAATGAACACTGAAGCTTTCTTT.

The chain links TRBV5-4 to TRBJ1-2, with 10 positions matching TRBD1. Trimming cost V 4 bases and J 8 bases; bases outside gene matches: 5. The CDR3 covers 13 residues. CDR1 and CDR2 (germline): SGHNT, YYREEE (reference sequence). The CDR3 nucleotides read TGTGCCAGCAGCCCCGGGACAGGGGAGGGCTACACCTTC. This translates into CASSPGTGEGYTF.

The CDR3 nucleotides are TGTGCCAGCAGCCAAGTAGGGGGCAACACCGGGGAGCTGTTTTTT. Translated: CASSQVGGNTGELFF. The gene calls are TRBV4-2 and TRBJ2-2, with 7 positions matching TRBD1. J lost 2 bases, V lost 1 base, and 1 base had no gene match. Germline V lookup: CDR1 LGHNA, CDR2 YNFKEQ. CDR3 length equals 15 residues.

CDR3 sequence (DNA): TGTGCCAGCAGGGGACAGGGGGCGCTTCAGCCCCAGCATTTT. It yields the protein CASRGQGALQPQHF. The chain employs TRBV27 and TRBJ1-5; TRBD1 matches at 12 bases. Germline V gives CDR1 MNHEY, CDR2 SMNVEV (reference sequence). The CDR3 covers 14 residues. Trimming cost V 6 bases and J 6 bases; bases outside gene matches: 3.

This clone appeared a few times. This rearrangement joins TRBV2 to TRBJ1-5; D gene uncertain. The germline V gene encodes CDR1 SNHLY and CDR2 FYNNEI. V dropped 6 bases and J dropped 2 bases, with 14 bases sitting between them. This CDR3 comprises 15 residues. CDR3 coding DNA: TGTGCCAGCAGACTTCAAGAGGGTGGCAATCAGCCCCAGCATTTT. Protein: CASRLQEGGNQPQHF.

CDR3 in DNA: TGTGCCAGCAGCCAAAAATACGGCAGGGTTCTTAGCTCCTACGAGCAGTACTTC. Protein product: CASSQKYGRVLSSYEQYF. The chain links TRBV3-1 (or the pseudogene TRBV3-2) to TRBJ2-7; TRBD1 might be the D (5 bases). V lost 2 bases, J lost 0 bases, and 20 bases lay in between. This CDR3 has 18 residues. Germline V gives CDR1 LGHDT, CDR2 YNNKEL (reference sequence).

There are a few counts of this clone. The chain carries TRBV11-2 and TRBJ2-7; 9 bases fit TRBD1. CDR3 length equals 16 residues. Germline V gives CDR1 SGHAT, CDR2 FQNNGV. V lost 1 base and J lost 4; bases outside the gene matches: 8. The CDR3 reads CASSLGGTGNRYEQYF. CDR3 nucleotides: TGTGCCAGCAGCTTAGGCGGGACAGGGAATCGGTACGAGCAGTACTTC.

J is TRBJ1-4 and V is TRBV24-1; D is perhaps TRBD1 (5 bases). V lost 11 bases to trimming and J lost 0 bases, with 15 bases between them. This CDR3 is built from 15 residues. Germline lookup yields CDR1 KGHDR and CDR2 SFDVKD. CDR3 coding DNA: TGTGCCAGCGCGGGGCGGCGGGCAACTAATGAAAAACTGTTTTTT. Protein: CASAGRRATNEKLFF.

The chain joins TRBV28 to TRBJ1-3; no clear D gene. The CDR3 spans 12 residues. The germline V gene encodes CDR1 MDHEN and CDR2 SYDVKM. V shed 7 bases and J shed 7 bases, with 11 bases lying between them. CDR3 loop: CASNLPGNTIYF. The DNA for the CDR3 is TGTGCCAGCAATCTACCCGGGAACACCATATATTTT.

The J gene is TRBJ1-6, the V gene TRBV5-4; D not certain. Germline CDR1 reads SGHNT; CDR2 reads YYREEE (reference sequence). Trimming removed 4 bases from V and 0 bases from J, with 14 bases in between. CDR3 length: 17 residues. For the CDR3, the DNA is TGTGCCAGCAGCCTTACGCATCGAGACTCCTATAATTCACCCCTCCACTTT. As protein: CASSLTHRDSYNSPLHF.

The rearrangement links TRBV5-1 to TRBJ2-1; 16 positions agree with TRBD2. Germline V gene data show CDR1 as SGHRS and CDR2 as YFSETQ. The CDR3 has 19 residues. Germline trimming cut 3 bases from V and 0 bases from J; bases unmatched to any gene: 6. The CDR3 coding sequence is TGCGCCAGCAGCTCGAAGGGACTAGCGGGAGGGCTCTCCTACAATGAGCAGTTCTTC. This sequence encodes CASSSKGLAGGLSYNEQFF.

This sequence joins TRBV4-2 and TRBJ1-2; 10 bases are shared with TRBD1. CDR3 size: 14 residues. Germline V gene data show CDR1 as LGHNA and CDR2 as YNFKEQ. V lost 3 bases and J lost 4; bases outside the gene matches: 2. The CDR3 loop is CASSQGQGSYGYTF. CDR3 sequence (DNA): TGTGCCAGCAGCCAGGGACAGGGGAGCTATGGCTACACCTTC.

This sequence joins TRBV10-3 and TRBJ1-2; unclear D gene. CDR1 ENHRY and CDR2 SYGVKD come from the germline V gene. V gave up 5 bases and J gave up 6 bases, with 16 bases separating them. The CDR3 spans 14 residues. The CDR3 region is CAISRRREDHGYTF. The CDR3 DNA sequence: TGTGCCATCAGTCGTAGGAGGGAGGATCATGGCTACACCTTC.

The genes are TRBV14 and TRBJ2-6; a possible D gene is TRBD2 (5 bases). Trimming left V 0 bases short and J 5 bases short, with 20 bases between. The CDR3 runs 19 residues. Per the germline V gene, CDR1 is SGHDN and CDR2 is FVKESK. The CDR3 DNA reads TGTGCCAGCAGCCAAGATCCCCGCGAGACTAACTGGCGGGCCAACGTCCTGACTTTC. The encoded protein is CASSQDPRETNWRANVLTF.

The chain employs TRBV6-5 and TRBJ2-3; the D gene is possibly TRBD2 (6 bases). The CDR3 runs 14 residues. V dropped 7 bases and J dropped 4 bases, with 15 bases sitting between them. The germline CDR1 and CDR2 sequences are MNHEY and SVGAGI. The DNA for the CDR3 is TGTGCCAGCACTAGCGCCGGGGGTGCAGATACGCAGTATTTT. It codes for CASTSAGGADTQYF.

This clone was recorded a few times. This chain connects TRBV5-1 to TRBJ2-1, with 8 bases identical to TRBD2. CDR3 length: 16 residues. The trim removed 0 bases at V and 2 bases at J, leaving 4 bases unmatched. The V gene's germline CDR1 is SGHRS and CDR2 YFSETQ. CDR3 in DNA: TGCGCCAGCAGCTTGGACGGGAGGGCGGCCTACAATGAGCAGTTCTTC. It encodes CASSLDGRAAYNEQFF.

In its sample, this clone was seen a few times. As DNA, the CDR3 is TGTGCCAGTAGCCTCGGACTAGCGGGCTCCTACAATGAGCAGTTCTTC. The encoded protein is CASSLGLAGSYNEQFF. The chain carries TRBV19 and TRBJ2-1; 11 nucleotides line up with TRBD2. Germline assignment: CDR1 LNHDA and CDR2 SQIVND (reference sequence). This CDR3 contains 16 residues. Losses at the gene ends were 6 bases for V and 0 bases for J; bases not matched to a gene: 4.

The chain combines TRBV7-3 with TRBJ2-7, with 9 bases that match TRBD1. The CDR3 contains 14 residues. The V gene end was trimmed by 2 bases and the J gene end by 3 bases; junction bases not matched to a gene: 2. Germline-derived CDR1 and CDR2 are SGHTA and FQGTGA. The CDR3 sequence is CASSLGGQGYEQYF. The CDR3 DNA reads as TGTGCCAGCAGCTTAGGGGGACAGGGCTACGAGCAGTACTTC.

This clone was found once. This sequence joins TRBV12-3 or TRBV12-4 and TRBJ2-1; the D is unclear. The CDR3 is made up of 11 amino acids. Trimming took 6 bases from V and 12 from J, leaving 12 bases between them. As DNA, the CDR3 is TGTGCCAGCAGCGCCGACTTAGGGCAGTTCTTC. It yields the protein CASSADLGQFF.

The CDR3 coding sequence is TGTGCCAGCAGCTCGATAGTGGGCGAGCAGTTCTTC. Its translation is CASSSIVGEQFF. The chain employs TRBV7-3 and TRBJ2-1; D is unresolved. The CDR3 loop spans 12 amino acids. V lost 4 bases to trimming and J lost 10 bases, with 11 bases between them. CDR1 SGHTA and CDR2 FQGTGA come from the germline V gene.

The chain is built from TRBV24-1 and TRBJ2-7, with 7 nucleotides matching TRBD1. Germline values: CDR1 KGHDR, CDR2 SFDVKD. The CDR3 loop spans 13 amino acids. J gave up 5 bases and V 3 bases, and 3 bases lay outside the gene matches. CDR3 DNA: TGTGCCACCAGTGATACAGGGGACAACGAGCAGTACTTC. Its translation: CATSDTGDNEQYF.

The chain is built from TRBV27 and TRBJ1-2; D is unresolved. V lost 6 bases and J 8 bases, leaving 25 bases between the germline ends. This CDR3 comprises 16 residues. Germline V gene data show CDR1 as MNHEY and CDR2 as SMNVEV (reference sequence). The CDR3 DNA is TGTGCCAGCAGGGGTAACAAACGGACCTGGGCGGGCGGCTACACCTTC. Protein: CASRGNKRTWAGGYTF.

This clone was picked up one time. The chain employs TRBV30 and TRBJ1-2, with no clear D. The CDR3 runs to 10 residues. Germline V CDR1 and CDR2: GTSNPN, SVGIG (reference sequence). V lost 7 bases, J lost 3 bases, and 6 bases lay in between. CDR3 coding DNA: TGTGCCTATACAGACTATGGCTACACCTTC. Amino acid sequence: CAYTDYGYTF.